The 31 T cell receptor beta chains in this list originate from one sample, sequenced in a study of CD4 T cells in relation to SARS-CoV-2 and coronaviruses. For these TCRs, the target antigens are not known. Before the COVID-19 pandemic, during about 2010-2018, CD4+ T cells were taken from unexposed donors. After about 11 days of culture, CD4+ T cells were isolated. Profiled with immunoSEQ multiplex PCR; TCRdb holds only in-frame clones, not every one. The sample includes over 20,000 clones, roughly four fifths seen only once; the top ten take 10% to 15%. The sample was CD4+ T cells from PBMCs, cultured in vitro. All receptors come from a human donor in good health.

The chain joins TRBV12-3 or TRBV12-4 to TRBJ1-1, with D tentatively TRBD1 (5 bases). The CDR3 is 12 residues long. The ends were cut back, 3 bases at V and 10 bases at J, with 12 bases in the middle. This CDR3 is CASSLSGIIAFF. The DNA for the CDR3 is TGTGCCAGCAGTTTGTCAGGGATAATAGCTTTCTTT.

The CDR3 nucleotides are TGCAGCGTTGTGGTACAGGGGGTTTACGAGCAGTACTTC. Translating gives CSVVVQGVYEQYF. V gene TRBV29-1 combines with J gene TRBJ2-7, with TRBD1 matching over 8 bases. The germline CDR1 and CDR2 sequences are SQVTM and ANQGSEA. J lost 4 bases, V lost 4 bases, and 6 bases had no gene match. CDR3 size: 13 residues.

The rearrangement joins TRBV6-5 to TRBJ1-5; D not certain. The V gene's germline CDR1 is MNHEY and CDR2 SVGAGI. Trimming removed 0 bases at V and 4 bases at J, with 7 bases between. The CDR3 consists of 14 residues. The CDR3 bases are TGTGCCAGCAGTTACTCGGAGGCGAATCAGCCCCAGCATTTT. This codes for CASSYSEANQPQHF.

This clone was seen more than once but under ten times. The chain links TRBV10-1 to TRBJ1-1; tentatively, D is TRBD1 (5 bases). The CDR3 covers 15 residues. The germline V and J ends were trimmed by 8 bases and 1 base, with 17 bases remaining between them. Germline CDR1 reads WNHNN; CDR2 reads SYGVQD (reference sequence). CDR3 region: CASSIGGFGNTEAFF. CDR3 in DNA: TGCGCCAGCTCCATCGGGGGGTTTGGGAACACTGAAGCTTTCTTT.

V usage is TRBV9 and J usage is TRBJ1-6, with D unresolved. V was trimmed by 0 bases and J by 10 bases, leaving 8 bases between them. Looked up from germline, CDR1 is SGDLS and CDR2 is YYNGEE. The CDR3 consists of 13 residues. The DNA of the CDR3 is TGTGCCAGCAGCGTAGAAGGGCCGTCACCCCTCCACTTT. The encoded protein is CASSVEGPSPLHF.

The CDR3 sequence is CASSIQEFGELFF. Written as DNA, the CDR3 is TGTGCCAGCAGCATACAGGAGTTCGGGGAGCTGTTTTTT. The chain joins TRBV7-7 to TRBJ2-2; D might be TRBD1 (5 bases). Trimming took 5 bases from V and 7 from J, leaving 11 bases between them. The CDR3 is 13 residues long. The germline CDR1 and CDR2 sequences are SSHAT and FNYEAQ (reference sequence).

This clone has just a few counts. The chain employs TRBV19 and TRBJ2-7; 7 nucleotides match TRBD1. J gave up 3 bases and V 4 bases, and 0 bases lay outside the gene matches. Looked up from germline, CDR1 is LNHDA and CDR2 is SQIVND (reference sequence). The CDR3 contains 12 residues. This CDR3 reads CASSTGGYEQYF. The CDR3 nucleotides are TGTGCCAGTAGTACAGGGGGCTACGAGCAGTACTTC.

The chain links TRBV3-1 (or the pseudogene TRBV3-2) to TRBJ2-7; 8 positions match TRBD2. The V gene end was trimmed by 1 base and the J gene end by 6 bases; junction bases not matched to a gene: 11. Germline CDR1 reads LGHDT; CDR2 reads YNNKEL (reference sequence). CDR3 length: 16 residues. CDR3 sequence: CASSQASGGLGGEQYF. For the CDR3, the DNA is TGTGCCAGCAGCCAAGCCAGCGGGGGCCTCGGGGGCGAGCAGTACTTC.

This clone has just a few counts. CDR3 sequence: CASSLDSGAWYF. CDR3 in DNA: TGTGCCAGCAGCTTAGATAGCGGGGCGTGGTATTTT. The chain joins TRBV7-9 to TRBJ2-3; the match to TRBD2 covers 8 bases. The V and J ends lost 1 base and 14 bases, in that order; junction bases with no gene match: 5. The germline CDR1 and CDR2 sequences are SEHNR and FQNEAQ (reference sequence). The CDR3 loop spans 12 amino acids.

CDR3 sequence: CASRAGTGSGELFF. DNA for the CDR3: TGCGCCAGCCGGGCCGGGACAGGGAGCGGGGAGCTGTTTTTT. The V and J genes are TRBV4-3 and TRBJ2-2; TRBD1 matches at 9 bases. From germline, CDR1 is LGHNA and CDR2 YSLEER. Unmatched junction bases numbered 8, after V lost 8 bases and J lost 7 bases. The CDR3 totals 14 residues.

The CDR3 protein is CASSFSAGVNNEQFF. The CDR3 coding sequence is TGTGCCAGCAGCTTTTCGGCAGGGGTCAACAATGAGCAGTTCTTC. This sequence joins TRBV13 and TRBJ2-1; D may be TRBD1 (6 bases). Trimming stripped 3 bases from V and 5 bases from J, with 14 bases between. The CDR3 is made up of 15 amino acids. From germline, CDR1 is PRHDT and CDR2 FYEKMQ (reference sequence).

The chain has TRBV29-1 and TRBJ2-3; 13 bases align to TRBD2. Germline assignment: CDR1 SQVTM and CDR2 ANQGSEA. V lost 7 bases, J lost 2 bases, and 3 bases stayed unmatched. The CDR3 is 14 amino acids. CDR3 loop: CSATSGGITDTQYF. Here the CDR3 DNA reads TGCAGCGCGACTAGCGGGGGGATCACAGATACGCAGTATTTT.

The J gene is TRBJ1-4, the V gene TRBV6-5, with 9 positions matching TRBD1. In germline, CDR1 is MNHEY, CDR2 SVGAGI. This CDR3 spans 15 amino acids. The junction had 11 bases not matched to a gene; V was cut back by 7 bases and J by 8 bases. CDR3 bases: TGTGCCAGCACCGCCTTAGGGACAGGGCGAGAAAAACTGTTTTTT. Translation: CASTALGTGREKLFF.

The genes are TRBV6-5 and TRBJ2-7; no clear D. Germline V gene data show CDR1 as MNHEY and CDR2 as SVGAGI. Trimming took off 2 bases at V and 2 bases at J, with 13 bases between the two ends. CDR3 length: 15 residues. CDR3 in amino acids: CASSYTSGLPYEQYF. Written as DNA, the CDR3 is TGTGCCAGCAGTTACACATCAGGTTTACCCTACGAGCAGTACTTC.

This chain connects TRBV19 to TRBJ1-5, with a weak D call TRBD1 (6 bases). V was pared by 1 base and J by 3 bases, with 10 bases between. Germline CDR1 is LNHDA and CDR2 is SQIVND (reference sequence). The CDR3 loop spans 15 amino acids. The CDR3 DNA follows: TGTGCCAGTAGTATAGGGACAGCCAACAATCAGCCCCAGCATTTT. Amino acid sequence: CASSIGTANNQPQHF.

This chain links TRBV12-3 or TRBV12-4 with TRBJ1-1, with D possibly TRBD1 on 6 matching bases. Deletions cut 2 bases from V and 4 bases from J, with 8 bases between. CDR3 length: 13 residues. CDR3 bases: TGTGCCAGCAGTTTACAGGGGATCACTGAAGCTTTCTTT. It translates to CASSLQGITEAFF.

This clone was seen a handful of times. This chain uses TRBV2 with TRBJ2-3; D call uncertain. V dropped 4 bases and J dropped 2 bases, with 4 bases sitting between them. The CDR3 runs to 12 residues. CDR1 is SNHLY, CDR2 FYNNEI, per germline. The CDR3 DNA sequence: TGTGCCAGCAGTGCCCTCACAGATACGCAGTATTTT. This gives the protein CASSALTDTQYF.

The rearrangement uses TRBV21-1 and TRBJ2-1; the table's D call, TRBD2, was not checked against the DNA. TRBV21-1 is a pseudogene segment. The CDR3 length is 16 residues. The CDR3 loop reads CASSKVKRSSYNEQFF. CDR3 DNA: TGTGCCAGCAGCAAAGTCAAGCGGAGCTCCTACAATGAGCAGTTCTTC.

This clone came up once. The chain recombines TRBV25-1 with TRBJ1-2, with a tentative D call TRBD1 (6 bases). CDR1 and CDR2 from the germline V gene are MGHDK and SYGVNS. The V gene lost 3 bases and the J gene lost 0 bases, with 14 bases spanning the gap. This CDR3 has 16 amino acids. The CDR3 region is CASSEPGQRANYGYTF. The CDR3 coding sequence is TGTGCCAGCAGTGAGCCCGGACAGAGAGCTAACTATGGCTACACCTTC.

This chain connects TRBV7-9 to TRBJ2-7, with unresolved D. Deletions cut 3 bases from V and 3 bases from J, with 18 bases between. Germline CDR1 is SEHNR and CDR2 is FQNEAQ (reference sequence). CDR3 length equals 16 residues. Here the CDR3 DNA reads TGTGCCAGCAGCTTTGGATGGGCCACCCGAGACTACGAGCAGTACTTC. This sequence encodes CASSFGWATRDYEQYF.

The genes are TRBV5-1 and TRBJ2-1; D might be TRBD1 or TRBD2, each matching 6 bases. Germline V gene lookup returns CDR1 SGHRS and CDR2 YFSETQ. The CDR3 extends over 15 amino acids. Trimming stripped 8 bases from V and 5 bases from J, with 20 bases between. The CDR3 region is CARGGWRESDNEQFF. CDR3 coding DNA: TGCGCCAGAGGGGGGTGGAGGGAGTCGGACAATGAGCAGTTCTTC.

This sequence joins TRBV10-2 and TRBJ2-2, with D perhaps given as TRBD1 or TRBD2 (6 bases each). The germline CDR1 and CDR2 sequences are WSHSY and SAAADI. V gave up 7 bases and J gave up 8 bases, with 17 bases separating them. The CDR3 is made up of 14 amino acids. CDR3 region: CASKGGGGKGELFF. CDR3 DNA sequence: TGCGCCAGCAAGGGAGGAGGGGGTAAAGGGGAGCTGTTTTTT.

This chain connects TRBV7-2 to TRBJ1-2; tentative D call: TRBD1 (6 bases). Trimming shortened V by 2 bases and J by 8 bases, and 12 bases separated the two germline ends. CDR3 length equals 13 residues. In germline, CDR1 is SGHTA, CDR2 FQGNSA. CDR3 coding DNA: TGTGCCAGCAGCTTATCAGGGGCGGGGGGCTACACCTTC. This sequence encodes CASSLSGAGGYTF.

The chain employs TRBV5-4 and TRBJ1-4, with 7 bases aligning to TRBD1. CDR3 size: 18 residues. Germline assignment: CDR1 SGHNT and CDR2 YYREEE (reference sequence). With V trimmed by 4 bases and J by 0 bases, 12 bases remained unmatched. The CDR3: CASSASRGTVSTNEKLFF. As DNA, the CDR3 is TGTGCCAGCAGCGCGAGCCGAGGGACAGTCTCAACTAATGAAAAACTGTTTTTT.

This CDR3 is CASSKEVPLAHHYNEQFF. The CDR3, as DNA: TGTGCCAGCAGCAAAGAGGTACCTCTAGCCCACCACTACAATGAGCAGTTCTTC. V is TRBV21-1 and J is TRBJ2-1; no DNA check was done on the table's D call, TRBD2. TRBV21-1 is given as a pseudogene. The CDR3 spans 18 residues.

This chain links TRBV5-1 with TRBJ2-5; the match to TRBD1 covers 9 bases. CDR1 is SGHRS and CDR2 is YFSETQ in the germline V gene. CDR3 length: 14 amino acids. The V segment lost 3 bases and the J segment 5 bases; nucleotides outside the gene matches: 5. The CDR3 coding sequence is TGCGCCAGCAGCTATACAGGGGGCAGGGAGACCCAGTACTTC. It yields the protein CASSYTGGRETQYF.

This sequence joins TRBV2 and TRBJ2-7, with 9 bases aligning to TRBD2. V was pared by 5 bases and J by 2 bases, with 4 bases of the junction left unmatched. Germline-derived CDR1 and CDR2 are SNHLY and FYNNEI. This CDR3 contains 14 residues. DNA of the CDR3: TGTGCCAGCAGTTTACTAGCGGGCCCCTACGAGCAGTACTTC. This translates into CASSLLAGPYEQYF.

The chain recombines TRBV7-9 with TRBJ1-1; D is unresolved. The CDR3 extends over 14 amino acids. V was trimmed by 1 base and J by 10 bases, leaving 16 bases between them. Germline-derived CDR1 and CDR2 are SEHNR and FQNEAQ (reference sequence). CDR3 protein: CASSLDIRSERAFF. The DNA for the CDR3 is TGTGCCAGCAGCTTAGATATTAGGTCCGAGCGAGCTTTCTTT.

V gene TRBV2 combines with J gene TRBJ1-6; tentatively, D is TRBD1 (5 bases). Trimming took off 10 bases at V and 5 bases at J, with 12 bases between the two ends. CDR1 is SNHLY and CDR2 is FYNNEI in the germline V gene. The CDR3 runs 13 residues. DNA for the CDR3: TGTGCCACCCGGATCAGGGATAATTCACCCCTCCACTTT. This translates into CATRIRDNSPLHF.

This clone was seen more than once but under ten times. V is TRBV30 and J is TRBJ1-2; TRBD1 matches at 8 bases. The CDR3 length is 14 residues. Germline V lookup: CDR1 GTSNPN, CDR2 SVGIG (reference sequence). V shed 7 bases and J 8 bases; nucleotides not matched to a gene: 15. CDR3 amino acids: CASTRDRKGLGYTF. The CDR3 nucleotides are TGTGCCTCTACCAGGGACAGGAAAGGGCTCGGCTACACCTTC.

The chain joins TRBV19 to TRBJ1-2, with TRBD1 as a possible D gene (6 bases). Germline CDR1 LNHDA, CDR2 SQIVND (reference sequence). CDR3 length: 16 residues. Trimming cost V 6 bases and J 6 bases, with 23 bases left between them. The CDR3, as DNA: TGTGCCAGTAGCCCCAGTGGTTTTGGGGGGCGGAATGGCTACACCTTC. It specifies CASSPSGFGGRNGYTF.